The 5 T cell receptor beta chains given below trace back to one sample, sequenced in a study of control samples from healthy donors and cancer patients (dated by TCRdb to 2018 to 2021). Library generation was performed with the immunoSEQ multiplex PCR assay. TCRdb mirrors the immuneACCESS table, restricted to in-frame sequences. Some clones are absent from its copies; in checked studies, under half trace to an unresolved V gene, and the reason for the others is unknown. This sample holds about 100,000 clones; 80% to 95% were observed only once. The top ten clonotypes cover around 3% of the sample. Sample: blood. These receptors came from a human donor in good health. The donor label of this sample is uncertain.

The gene calls are TRBV23-1 and TRBJ2-5; 10 positions agree with TRBD1. TRBV23-1 belongs to the ORF category, with a function that is uncertain. The CDR3 length is 16 residues. V shed 8 bases and J 5 bases; nucleotides not matched to a gene: 14. The CDR3 DNA sequence: TGCGCCAGCGGGGGCCCCGGACAGGGGGTGTGGGAGACCCAGTACTTC. Amino acid sequence: CASGGPGQGVWETQYF.

The V and J genes are TRBV30 and TRBJ1-6; tentatively, D is TRBD1 (5 bases). CDR1 GTSNPN and CDR2 SVGIG come from the germline V gene (reference sequence). Trimming took 4 bases from V and 5 from J, leaving 9 bases between them. The CDR3 consists of 13 residues. Here the CDR3 DNA reads TGTGCCTGGATGACAGTTAATAATTCACCCCTCCACTTT. Residues: CAWMTVNNSPLHF.

V is TRBV28 and J is TRBJ2-5, with D possibly being TRBD1 (6 bases). This CDR3 has 13 residues. V lost 4 bases and J lost 0, with 6 bases in between. Germline V gene sequence: CDR1 MDHEN, CDR2 SYDVKM. The CDR3, as DNA: TGTGCCAGCAGTTACAGGGACCAAGAGACCCAGTACTTC. The encoded protein is CASSYRDQETQYF.

This clone was seen just once. The chain combines TRBV28 with TRBJ1-4; 12 positions agree with TRBD1. The CDR3 spans 17 residues. CDR1 is MDHEN and CDR2 is SYDVKM in the germline V gene. V trimming: 6 bases; J trimming: 8 bases; junction bases outside the gene matches: 13. The CDR3 sequence: CASSEVGQGAIGEKLFF. The CDR3 DNA sequence: TGTGCCAGCAGCGAGGTGGGACAGGGGGCAATAGGAGAAAAACTGTTTTTT.

This chain links TRBV28 with TRBJ1-2, with D tentatively TRBD1 (5 bases). This CDR3 is 16 amino acids long. Germline loops: CDR1 MDHEN, CDR2 SYDVKM. The V end was cut by 3 bases, the J end by 6 bases, with 20 bases between. The CDR3 here is CASSLGGTMTGHGYTF. In DNA, the CDR3 is TGTGCCAGCAGTTTGGGGGGAACCATGACGGGGCATGGCTACACCTTC.